What follows are 3 T cell receptor beta chains derived from one specimen sequenced in a study of cytomegalovirus exposure and HLA in healthy donors. The PCR had 60 Vbeta and 13 Jbeta primers. Sequenced by immunoSEQ multiplex PCR; TCRdb stores in-frame clones only, minus some. The sample includes about 140,000 clones, roughly four fifths seen only once; the top ten take around 15%. The specimen was PBMCs. The receptors stem from a human donor in good health.

The chain combines TRBV27 with TRBJ1-1; possible D gene TRBD1, 6 bases. Between the trimmed V and J ends, which lost 4 bases and 3 bases, there was a span of 12 bases. The germline V gene has CDR1 MNHEY and CDR2 SMNVEV (reference sequence). CDR3 size: 14 residues. The CDR3 loop reads CASSWGGADTEAFF. In nucleotides, the CDR3 is TGTGCCAGCAGTTGGGGGGGGGCGGACACTGAAGCTTTCTTT.

The chain has TRBV11-3 and TRBJ2-1; D might be TRBD1 (6 bases). V shed 1 base and J shed 8 bases, with 15 bases lying between them. Germline V lookup: CDR1 SGHNT, CDR2 YENEEA. There are 15 residues in the CDR3. The CDR3 coding sequence is TGTGCCAGCAGCTTAGTTGGGGGTACAGGGCATGAGCAGTTCTTC. Amino acid sequence: CASSLVGGTGHEQFF.

This sequence joins TRBV19 and TRBJ2-7; 8 positions agree with TRBD2. Germline V gene sequence: CDR1 LNHDA, CDR2 SQIVND (reference sequence). J lost 2 bases, V lost 5 bases, and 8 bases had no gene match. This CDR3 contains 15 residues. CDR3 protein: CASSVGGGPTYEQYF. The DNA for the CDR3 is TGTGCCAGTAGTGTCGGGGGGGGGCCAACCTACGAGCAGTACTTC.